This TCR beta chain was captured in a study of shared clonotypes between healthy human individuals. Libraries were prepared by immunoSEQ multiplex PCR; TCRdb keeps only in-frame clonotypes and omits some of them. The sample yields about 1.1 million clones, 70% to 80% seen once. There are 19 residues in the CDR3. With 5 bases clipped from V and 5 bases from J, the junction kept 13 bases outside the gene matches. Germline CDR1 reads SGHTA; CDR2 reads FQGNSA. The donors, all of them Caucasian adults, lived in Nashville, Tennessee. The rearrangement uses TRBV7-2 and TRBJ2-2; 14 positions agree with TRBD2. The specimen sequenced was memory CD4+ T cells from PBMCs. Specified subset: CD45RA-negative fraction. This receptor was identified in a man younger than 35 in good health. Some clones in this sample may be carry-over from other donors' samples. The CDR3, as DNA: TGTGCCAGCAGCGCACGTAGACTAGCGGGAGGGTGGGGAACCGGGGAGCTGTTTTTT. Protein: CASSARRLAGGWGTGELFF.